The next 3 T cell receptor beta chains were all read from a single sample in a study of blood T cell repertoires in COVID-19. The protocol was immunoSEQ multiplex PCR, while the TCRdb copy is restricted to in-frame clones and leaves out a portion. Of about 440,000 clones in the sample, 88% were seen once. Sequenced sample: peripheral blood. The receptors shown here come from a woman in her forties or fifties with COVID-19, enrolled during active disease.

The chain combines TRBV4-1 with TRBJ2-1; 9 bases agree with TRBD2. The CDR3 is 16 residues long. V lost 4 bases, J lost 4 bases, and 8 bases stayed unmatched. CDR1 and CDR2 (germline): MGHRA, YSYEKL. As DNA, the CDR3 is TGCGCCAGCAGCCCTCTCGGCGGGGGGGGGTACAATGAGCAGTTCTTC. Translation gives CASSPLGGGGYNEQFF.

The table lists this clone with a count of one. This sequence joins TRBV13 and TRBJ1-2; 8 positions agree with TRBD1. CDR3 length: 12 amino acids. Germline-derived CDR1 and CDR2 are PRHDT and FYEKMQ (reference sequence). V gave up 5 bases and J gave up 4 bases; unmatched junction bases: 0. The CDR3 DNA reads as TGTGCCAGCAGCCAGGGGGCCTATGGCTACACCTTC. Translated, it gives CASSQGAYGYTF.

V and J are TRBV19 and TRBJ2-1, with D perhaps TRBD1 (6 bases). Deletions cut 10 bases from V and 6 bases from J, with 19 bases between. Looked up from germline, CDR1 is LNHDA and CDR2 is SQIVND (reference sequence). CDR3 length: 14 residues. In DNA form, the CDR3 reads TGTGCCACAGGGGACCGGGATCCTCTCAATGAGCAGTTCTTC. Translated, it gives CATGDRDPLNEQFF.